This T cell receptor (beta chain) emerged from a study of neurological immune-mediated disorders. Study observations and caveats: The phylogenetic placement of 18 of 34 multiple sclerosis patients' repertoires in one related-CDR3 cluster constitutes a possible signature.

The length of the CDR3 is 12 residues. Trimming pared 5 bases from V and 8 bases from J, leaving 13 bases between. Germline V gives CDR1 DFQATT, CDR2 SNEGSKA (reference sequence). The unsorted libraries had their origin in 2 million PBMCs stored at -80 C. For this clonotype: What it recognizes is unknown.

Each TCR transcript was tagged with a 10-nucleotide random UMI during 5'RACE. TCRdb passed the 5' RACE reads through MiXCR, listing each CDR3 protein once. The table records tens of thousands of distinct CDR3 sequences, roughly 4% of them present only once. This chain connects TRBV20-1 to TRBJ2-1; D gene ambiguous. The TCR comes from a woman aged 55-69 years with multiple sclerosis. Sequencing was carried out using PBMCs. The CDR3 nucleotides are TGCAGTGCTTCCTCAATGGGCGATGAGCAGTTCTTC. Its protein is CSASSMGDEQFF.